Listed here are 2 T cell receptor beta chains from one sample, sequenced in a study of blood T cell repertoires in COVID-19. The protocol was immunoSEQ multiplex PCR, while the TCRdb copy is restricted to in-frame clones and leaves out a portion. The sample lists 90,000 to 140,000 clones; 80% to 85% were seen once. Sequences were obtained from peripheral blood. Receptors were obtained from a man older than 75 with acute or convalescent COVID-19.

CDR3 loop: CASSLDRGQYEQYF. DNA for the CDR3: TGTGCCAGCAGCTTGGACAGGGGGCAGTACGAGCAGTACTTC. The chain uses TRBV5-4 and TRBJ2-7; 9 nucleotides line up with TRBD1. The germline V gene has CDR1 SGHNT and CDR2 YYREEE (reference sequence). The CDR3 runs to 14 residues. V dropped 0 bases and J dropped 4; count of bases not matched to a gene: 2. Combining the CDR3 with reference TRBV5-4 and TRBJ2-7 gives the whole variable domain ETGVTQSPTHLIKTRGQQVTLRCSSQSGHNTVSWYQQALGQGPQFIFQYYREEENGRGNFPPRFSGLQFPNYSSELNVNALELDDSALYLCASSLDRGQYEQYFGPGTRLTVT.

The CDR3 DNA sequence: TGTGCCAGCACGGCAGGGGTCGGCGGCTACACCTTC. Its translation is CASTAGVGGYTF. The J gene is TRBJ1-2, the V gene TRBV11-1; D may be TRBD1 (6 bases). Per the germline V gene, CDR1 is SGHAT and CDR2 is FQDESV (reference sequence). This CDR3 has 12 amino acids. The ends were cut back, 7 bases at V and 8 bases at J, with 14 bases in the middle.